A single sample gave rise to the 7 T cell receptor beta chains below, sequenced in a study of blood T cell repertoires in COVID-19. Clones were read by immunoSEQ multiplex PCR, and TCRdb kept only the in-frame ones, dropping some. The table lists about 64,000 clones, more than 75% of them singletons. Sample: peripheral blood. Receptors originate from a human donor in a cohort sampled during active COVID-19.

V is TRBV29-1 and J is TRBJ2-2; TRBD1 matches at 10 bases. V trimming: 1 base; J trimming: 7 bases; junction bases outside the gene matches: 9. Germline assignment: CDR1 SQVTM and CDR2 ANQGSEA. The CDR3 extends over 16 amino acids. The CDR3 spells CSVEVHGTGEVGELFF. The CDR3 nucleotides are TGCAGCGTTGAAGTGCACGGGACAGGGGAGGTCGGGGAGCTGTTTTTT.

This clone is medium-sized. V usage is TRBV28 and J usage is TRBJ1-4, with 8 bases that match TRBD1. Germline loops: CDR1 MDHEN, CDR2 SYDVKM. V was clipped by 7 bases and J by 6 bases; unmatched bases: 10. This CDR3 has 15 residues. CDR3 in amino acids: CASTTGGDGDEKLFF. In DNA, the CDR3 is TGTGCCAGCACAACAGGGGGAGATGGGGATGAAAAACTGTTTTTT.

This clone was recorded once. This chain links TRBV6-5 with TRBJ2-2; 8 nucleotides match TRBD2. The junction had 3 bases not matched to a gene; V was cut back by 6 bases and J by 0 bases. Germline-derived CDR1 and CDR2 are MNHEY and SVGAGI. This CDR3 is built from 15 residues. The CDR3 reads CASSGGLANTGELFF. Written as DNA, the CDR3 is TGTGCCAGCAGCGGGGGACTAGCGAACACCGGGGAGCTGTTTTTT.

The CDR3: CAWSLLGGTGELFF. The CDR3 DNA follows: TGTGCCTGGAGCCTATTAGGCGGGACCGGGGAGCTGTTTTTT. The chain combines TRBV30 with TRBJ2-2; perhaps TRBD2 as D (5 bases). Germline assignment: CDR1 GTSNPN and CDR2 SVGIG (reference sequence). The CDR3 runs 14 residues. The V end lost 3 bases, the J end lost 5 bases, and 13 bases lay between the germline ends.

The V call is TRBV10-1, the J call TRBJ2-1; 11 nucleotides agree with TRBD2. The CDR3 runs 18 residues. The germline V gene has CDR1 WNHNN and CDR2 SYGVQD (reference sequence). The junction had 11 bases not matched to a gene; V was cut back by 0 bases and J by 7 bases. DNA of the CDR3: TGCGCCAGCAGTGAGTCTTCTAGCGGGGGGATCTTGGGGAATGAGCAGTTCTTC. This codes for CASSESSSGGILGNEQFF.

The CDR3 sequence is CSVDLQSTDTQYF. Written as DNA, the CDR3 is TGCAGCGTTGACCTACAGAGCACAGATACGCAGTATTTT. The chain recombines TRBV29-1 with TRBJ2-3; no clear D gene. Germline-derived CDR1 and CDR2 are SQVTM and ANQGSEA. The CDR3 has 13 residues. Trimming took 3 bases from V and 0 from J, leaving 7 bases between them.

The CDR3 sequence: CSVARFNYGYTF. The CDR3 coding sequence is TGCAGCGTTGCTAGGTTTAACTATGGCTACACCTTC. The chain uses TRBV29-1 and TRBJ1-2; unclear D gene. The germline V and J ends were trimmed by 4 bases and 1 base, with 7 bases remaining between them. CDR3 length: 12 amino acids. The germline gives CDR1 SQVTM, CDR2 ANQGSEA.